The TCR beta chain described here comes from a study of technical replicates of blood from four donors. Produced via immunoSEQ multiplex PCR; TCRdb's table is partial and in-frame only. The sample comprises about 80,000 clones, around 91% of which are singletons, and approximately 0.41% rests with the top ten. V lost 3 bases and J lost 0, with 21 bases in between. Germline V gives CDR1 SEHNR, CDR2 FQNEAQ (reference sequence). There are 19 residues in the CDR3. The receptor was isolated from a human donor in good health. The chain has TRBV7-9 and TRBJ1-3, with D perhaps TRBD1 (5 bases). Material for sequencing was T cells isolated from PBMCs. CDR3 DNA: TGTGCCAGCAGCTTCCTCTTCTCAGGGTTCCCGAGCTCTGGAAACACCATATATTTT. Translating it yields CASSFLFSGFPSSGNTIYF.